This T cell receptor (beta chain) was recovered during a study of T cells in Graves' hyperthyroidism and ophthalmopathy (dated by TCRdb to about 2019). The study in broad terms: Peripheral blood was collected at initial diagnosis, before any treatment. TCR V-J signatures able to tell the groups apart were searched for in a discovery cohort of 100 patients, of whom 43 had Graves' ophthalmopathy and 55 to 65 had stable Graves' hyperthyroidism. Prospective prediction of ophthalmopathy was tested in an independent validation cohort consisting of fewer than 20 hyperthyroidism patients and around 16 patients who later progressed to ophthalmopathy. The 100 or so discovery patients were randomly divided into training and test sets at a 7:3 ratio. The study also compared thyroid tissue and blood T-cell repertoires from several Graves' hyperthyroidism patients. Following sampling, methimazole starting at 30 mg daily was given to hyperthyroidism patients, and high-dose intravenous methylprednisolone was given to ophthalmopathy patients. According to the paper, TCR Vbeta CDR3 sequencing was carried out on around 140 peripheral blood samples, which came from some 41 ophthalmopathy, roughly 75 hyperthyroidism and about 17 progressor patients.

The research as a whole found: A model built on a 13 V-J signature distinguished ophthalmopathy from stable hyperthyroidism, reaching 87.88% sensitivity and around 81% specificity in cross-validation and 80%/75% in testing. Sample size was not statistically predetermined, and investigators were not blinded to group allocation. In validation, the model predicted progression to ophthalmopathy a median of 6.5 months before onset, with approximately 68% sensitivity and about 75% specificity. Blood samples also contained most of the expanded thyroid clonotypes (frequency above 0.001), which suggests that blood repertoires may reflect thyroid immune responses.

The TCR beta CDR3 regions were amplified from the RNA transcripts. For the first round of RT-PCR on the TCR CDR3, the HTBI primer set was used together with the Qiagen OneStep RT-PCR kit. Libraries were constructed in a second round of multiplex PCR, after which size selection and purification were performed. Libraries were sequenced paired-end with 100 bp reads on an Illumina HiSeq2000. Per the source publication's procedure: SOAPnuke was used to process the raw data, with reads discarded if the reads contained adapters or uncalled bases, had a mean Phred below 15, or lacked an exact constant-primer or identifier match. High-quality paired reads were merged with COPE v1.2.5, and unique nucleotide sequences were defined as clonotypes. MiTCR v1.1 was used to align clonotypes to the IMGT TRBV, TRBD and TRBJ reference segments. The analysis was restricted to V-J combinations with a frequency above 0.0001, which together covered 99.2% of the repertoires. The TCS score was defined as F50 (clonal expansion) divided by E x V (chaos), with BLOSUM62-based TCRdist calculated between CDR3 peptides within each V-J. Welch's t-statistics and random forest reduced 514 V-J features to around 14, which were used in a naive Bayes classifier (R e1071). The public reads were reprocessed in TCRdb via fastp at Q25 and MiXCR, keeping in-frame beta chains. Entries that share a CDR3 protein sequence are merged under the most common genes and DNA. These V and J calls originate from TCRdb's pipeline instead of the authors' own analysis. A total of more than 450,000 distinct CDR3 sequences appear in this sample, 20% of them only once. The ten largest clones take up roughly 50% of the sample.

Ophthalmopathy patients had moderately to severely active disease, with a Clinical Activity Score of 3 or more, a NOSPECS grade of 4 or more, and a disease duration of less than 3 months. Patients with uncontrolled infections, other autoimmune diseases, pregnancy or lactation were excluded. Diagnoses were established on the basis of clinical symptoms, serum thyroxine and TRAb, thyroid ultrasound, and orbital computed tomography. PBMCs were separated from approximately 10 ml of fresh peripheral blood using Ficoll-Paque density gradient centrifugation. Total RNA was extracted with Trizol reagent, and quality was checked on an Agilent 2100 Bioanalyzer. The germline V gene encodes CDR1 DFQATT and CDR2 SNEGSKA (reference sequence). V is shortened by 4 bases, J by 2 bases, and the region joining them spans 11 bases. From the cysteine through the phenylalanine, the CDR3 covers 13 amino acids. The kept DNA is CDR3 alone, 39 bases in frame from the first base.

This clonotype has just a few counts. The antigen it recognizes is unknown. No much larger clonotype is one base removed from it; base qualities were not supplied. Sequencing used blood. This clonotype was obtained from a middle-aged man with Graves' ophthalmopathy. The chain is assembled from TRBV20-1 and TRBJ1-2; 6 matching bases give a weak D call of TRBD1. The nucleotides read TGCAGTGCTATTCAGGGGCTAAACTATGGCTACACCTTC. This translates into CSAIQGLNYGYTF.